A selection of T cell receptor beta chains follows, all from one sample in a study of blood T cells in healthy people across ages. MiXCR, run by TCRdb on the 5' RACE reads, gives a single entry per CDR3 protein. This table has fewer than 900,000 distinct CDR3 sequences, approximately 43% appearing once. Sample: blood. These receptors all stem from a woman aged 60-75 years in good health. Each CDR3 is given with its conserved first and last residue. The order of the fields is CDR3 DNA, CDR3 protein, clone size, J gene, D gene, V gene. The D gene is left open where the match is weak. The size field is filled for only some rows; it gives once, few, many or a size class.

CDR3 DNA: TGTGCCAGCAGCGTAGCGACTAGCGGGAGGCTCTACGAGCAGTTCTTC
CDR3 protein: CASSVATSGRLYEQFF
clone size: -
J gene: TRBJ2-1
D gene: TRBD2
V gene: TRBV9

CDR3 DNA: TGTGCCACCAACCGGGACGGCGGAATTTACGAGCAGTACTTC
CDR3 protein: CATNRDGGIYEQYF
clone size: few
J gene: TRBJ2-7
D gene: -
V gene: TRBV28

CDR3 DNA: TGTGCCAGCAGCCACGGAATCTACGAGCAGTACTTC
CDR3 protein: CASSHGIYEQYF
clone size: -
J gene: TRBJ2-7
D gene: -
V gene: TRBV14

CDR3 DNA: TGTGCCAGCAGTGAATATGGCTCGGACACTGAAGCTTTCTTT
CDR3 protein: CASSEYGSDTEAFF
clone size: -
J gene: TRBJ1-1
D gene: -
V gene: TRBV25-1

CDR3 DNA: TGTGCCAGCAGATCGACCGGGACAGGCTACAATGAGCAGTACTTC
CDR3 protein: CASRSTGTGYNEQYF
clone size: -
J gene: TRBJ2-7
D gene: TRBD1
V gene: TRBV11-1

CDR3 DNA: TGTGCCAGCAGCCAAGAGGACAGGAGTCAGTTCTTC
CDR3 protein: CASSQEDRSQFF
clone size: few
J gene: TRBJ2-1
D gene: TRBD1
V gene: TRBV3-1

CDR3 DNA: TGTGCCATCAGGGCGGGATCGGGTTCGACGGACGTCGAGCAGTACTTC
CDR3 protein: CAIRAGSGSTDVEQYF
clone size: -
J gene: TRBJ2-7
D gene: -
V gene: TRBV10-3

CDR3 DNA: TGTGCCAGCAAGGGAGGACTAGGGACAACTAGCTCCTACAATGAGCAGTTCTTC
CDR3 protein: CASKGGLGTTSSYNEQFF
clone size: -
J gene: TRBJ2-1
D gene: -
V gene: TRBV28

CDR3 DNA: TGTGCCAGCAGCTACCATGGGGGATCTGGAAACACCATATATTTT
CDR3 protein: CASSYHGGSGNTIYF
clone size: -
J gene: TRBJ1-3
D gene: -
V gene: TRBV28

CDR3 DNA: TGTGCCAGCAGGTCGAGGGACCCTCAAGAGACCCAGTACTTC
CDR3 protein: CASRSRDPQETQYF
clone size: many
J gene: TRBJ2-5
D gene: -
V gene: TRBV12-3/TRBV12-4